This TCR beta chain was retrieved from a study of a mutant IDH1 vaccine in newly diagnosed glioma. As for the study in general: Once 4-6 weeks had passed after radiotherapy alone, vaccination started, or it started with temozolomide cycles.

The germline V gene has CDR1 MNHEY and CDR2 SMNVEV (reference sequence). The CDR3 is 17 amino acids. Germline trimming cut 5 bases from V and 0 bases from J; bases unmatched to any gene: 10. Time point noted: week 35, safety follow-up. One vaccine dose held 300 ug of mutant IDH1 20-mer peptide and came with topical imiquimod. The sample holds one count of this clone. Its specificity is not known. The assay was immunoSEQ multiplex PCR, and TCRdb's table has in-frame clones only and misses some. Seen here are roughly 40,000 clones, roughly 84% observed once, and the top ten hold over 4.5%. This chain joins TRBV27 and TRBJ2-7, with 10 bases aligning to TRBD2. This TCR was sampled from a woman between 50 and 59 years old with glioma. The sample consisted of PBMCs, taken from a glioma patient whose treatment included an IDH1 peptide vaccine. CDR3 amino acids: CASSLAGATLPSYEQYF. In DNA form, the CDR3 reads TGTGCCAGCAGTCTAGCGGGGGCCACCCTACCCTCCTACGAGCAGTACTTC.